This paragraph covers one TCR beta chain sequence. The sample originates from a study of blood T cell repertoires in COVID-19. Whole-study context: COVID-19 samples collected from the United States, Italy and Spain covered acute and convalescent phases. In each case, the material was cDNA or gDNA derived from T cells, B-cell-depleted T cells, or PBMCs.

As originally analysed: Estimation of nucleated cell counts relied on the amplification of reference gene primers. Assay used: immunoSEQ multiplex PCR; TCRdb lists only in-frame clones, some missing. V, J and clone size reflect that table, while D and trimming were determined from the DNA. There are under 60,000 clones in the sample; more than 90% occur only once, and about 4.2% lies in the top ten. Germline lookup yields CDR1 MNHNY and CDR2 SVGAGI (reference sequence). Trimming took 7 bases from V and 5 from J; bases not matched to a gene: 8. The CDR3 runs to 13 residues. The clonotype comes from a man aged 50 to 59 with acute or convalescent COVID-19. The sample was peripheral blood. This sequence joins TRBV6-6 and TRBJ2-7; 7 bases map to TRBD1. The CDR3: CASKRQGGHEQYF. CDR3 in DNA: TGTGCCAGCAAGCGACAGGGTGGGCACGAGCAGTACTTC.